This TCR beta chain emerged from a study of T cells in Graves' hyperthyroidism and ophthalmopathy. Study findings and constraints: Blood also carried most thyroid clonotypes expanded above 0.001.

This clonotype was seen repeatedly, ten times or more. As yet, its antigen is unknown. Template material for amplifying TCR beta CDR3 regions consisted of RNA transcripts. The TCR CDR3 first-round RT-PCR relied on the HTBI primer set. TCRdb independently ran MiXCR on the multiplex PCR reads; one entry per CDR3 protein. This sample has hundreds of thousands of distinct CDR3 sequences, with about 15% found just once. The V end was cut by 4 bases, the J end by 2 bases, with 18 bases between. The CDR3 has 15 residues. Germline CDR1 is DFQATT and CDR2 is SNEGSKA (reference sequence). The chain carries TRBV20-1 and TRBJ2-7, with D perhaps being TRBD1 or TRBD2 (6 bases each). The sample comprised blood. The receptor was isolated from a woman between 45 and 65 years old with Graves' ophthalmopathy. CDR3 residues: CSAKTTRGLPYEQYF. The CDR3 DNA is TGCAGTGCTAAAACCACACGGGGGCTACCCTACGAGCAGTACTTC.